These 5 T cell receptor beta chains were all obtained from the same sample, sequenced in a study of shared clonotypes between healthy human individuals. The assay was immunoSEQ multiplex PCR, and TCRdb's table has in-frame clones only and misses some. The sample yields 2,500,000 or so clones, roughly 92% seen once. Sample: naive CD4+ T cells sorted from blood. Subset in this sample: CD45RA+ positively selected. These receptors were collected from a man aged 18-30 years in good health.

The J gene is TRBJ1-2, the V gene TRBV7-9; D call uncertain. V was trimmed by 4 bases and J by 7 bases, leaving 16 bases between them. The CDR3 contains 14 residues. CDR1 is SEHNR and CDR2 is FQNEAQ in the germline V gene (reference sequence). The CDR3 spells CASSWQEGQRGYTF. The CDR3 DNA follows: TGTGCCAGCAGCTGGCAGGAGGGCCAGCGTGGCTACACCTTC.

The chain couples TRBV30 to TRBJ2-4; a possible D gene is TRBD1 (5 bases). Trimming removed 1 base at V and 0 bases at J, with 10 bases between. Per the germline V gene, CDR1 is GTSNPN and CDR2 is SVGIG (reference sequence). The CDR3 consists of 15 residues. The chain's CDR3 is CAWSGQHLAKNIQYF. The CDR3 DNA reads TGTGCCTGGAGTGGACAGCACCTAGCCAAAAACATTCAGTACTTC.

About this clone: Other DNA sequences in the same sample also yield this CDR3. CDR3 sequence: CASSTGQGGNEKLFF. CDR3 sequence (DNA): TGCGCCAGCAGCACCGGACAGGGTGGTAATGAAAAACTGTTTTTT. The genes are TRBV5-1 and TRBJ1-4, with TRBD1 identical over 8 bases. The CDR3 spans 15 residues. With V trimmed by 4 bases and J by 4 bases, 6 bases remained unmatched. Germline CDR1 reads SGHRS; CDR2 reads YFSETQ.

This chain connects TRBV25-1 to TRBJ2-7; 8 bases are shared with TRBD2. The CDR3 totals 15 residues. V lost 5 bases and J lost 2; bases outside the gene matches: 8. Germline V gene sequence: CDR1 MGHDK, CDR2 SYGVNS. CDR3 DNA sequence: TGTGCCAGCAGTCCCGGGAGGGTAGCGCCCTACGAGCAGTACTTC. Protein: CASSPGRVAPYEQYF.

V is TRBV5-4 and J is TRBJ1-2, with 9 nucleotides matching TRBD1. With V trimmed by 4 bases and J by 5 bases, 3 bases remained unmatched. This CDR3 has 13 amino acids. CDR1 SGHNT and CDR2 YYREEE come from the germline V gene (reference sequence). The CDR3 nucleotides are TGTGCCAGCAGCACGGACAGGGGATATGGCTACACCTTC. This gives the protein CASSTDRGYGYTF.